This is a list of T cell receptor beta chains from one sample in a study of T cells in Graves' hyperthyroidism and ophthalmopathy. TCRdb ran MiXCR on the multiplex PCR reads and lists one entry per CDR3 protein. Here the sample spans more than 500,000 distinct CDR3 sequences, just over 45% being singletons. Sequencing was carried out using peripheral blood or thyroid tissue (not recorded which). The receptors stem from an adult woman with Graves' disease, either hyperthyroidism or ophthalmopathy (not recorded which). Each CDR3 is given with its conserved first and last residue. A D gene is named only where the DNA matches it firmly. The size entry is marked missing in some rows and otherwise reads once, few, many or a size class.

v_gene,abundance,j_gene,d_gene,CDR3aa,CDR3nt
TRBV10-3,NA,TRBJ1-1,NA,CAISGSWEEAFF,TGTGCCATCAGTGGGTCGTGGGAAGAAGCTTTCTTT
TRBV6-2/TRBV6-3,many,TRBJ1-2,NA,CASSYLKSGYTF,TGTGCCAGCAGTTATCTCAAGTCGGGCTACACCTTC
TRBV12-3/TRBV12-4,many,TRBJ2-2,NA,CASSLRVGITGELFF,TGTGCCAGCAGTTTACGTGTGGGGATCACCGGGGAGCTGTTTTTT
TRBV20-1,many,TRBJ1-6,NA,CSATDSDSPLHF,TGCAGTGCCACGGATTCAGATTCACCCCTCCACTTT
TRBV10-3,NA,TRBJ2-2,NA,CAISSRARGSGELFF,TGTGCCATCTCGTCCCGGGCCAGGGGTTCCGGGGAGCTGTTTTTT
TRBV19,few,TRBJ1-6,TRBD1,CASMGQGGSPLHF,TGTGCCAGTATGGGACAGGGGGGTTCACCCCTCCACTTT
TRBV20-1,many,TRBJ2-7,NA,CSARAGSEGEQYF,TGCAGTGCTAGAGCTGGGTCTGAGGGCGAGCAGTACTTC
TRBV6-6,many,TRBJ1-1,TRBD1,CASTGGQGITEAFF,TGTGCCAGCACCGGGGGACAGGGAATCACTGAAGCTTTCTTT
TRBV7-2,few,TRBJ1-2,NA,CASSYRNGNGYTF,TGTGCCAGCAGCTACAGGAATGGGAATGGCTACACCTTC
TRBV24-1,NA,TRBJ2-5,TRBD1,CATSETGASIETQYF,TGTGCCACCAGTGAAACAGGGGCCTCCATAGAGACCCAGTACTTC
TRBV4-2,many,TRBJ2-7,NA,CASSPGRGGLSYEQYF,TGTGCCAGCAGCCCAGGGCGCGGAGGGCTCTCCTACGAGCAGTACTTC
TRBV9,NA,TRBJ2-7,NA,CASSGGENDYEQYF,TGTGCCAGCAGCGGAGGGGAGAATGACTACGAGCAGTACTTC
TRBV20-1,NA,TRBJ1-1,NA,CSAIGGEVTEAFF,TGCAGTGCTATTGGCGGAGAGGTAACTGAAGCTTTCTTT
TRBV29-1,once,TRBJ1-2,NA,CSVELGDDGYTF,TGCAGCGTTGAATTGGGGGACGATGGCTACACCTTC
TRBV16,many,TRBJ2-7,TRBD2,CASSPAGGATDYEQYF,TGTGCCAGCAGCCCGGCCGGGGGGGCCACCGACTACGAGCAGTACTTC
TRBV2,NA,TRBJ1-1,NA,CASSDRVTEAFF,TGTGCCAGCAGTGACAGGGTTACTGAGGCTTTCTTT
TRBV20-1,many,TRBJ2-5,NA,CSARPSGTDSLRSQYF,TGCAGTGCCCGTCCTTCCGGGACGGACTCGCTTAGGTCCCAGTACTTC
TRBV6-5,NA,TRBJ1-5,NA,CASSYSRSQPQHF,TGTGCCAGCAGTTACTCCCGGAGTCAGCCCCAGCATTTT
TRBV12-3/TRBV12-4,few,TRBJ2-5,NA,CASSPQGRRETQYF,TGTGCCAGCAGTCCACAGGGCAGGAGAGAGACCCAGTACTTC
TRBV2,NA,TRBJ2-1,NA,CASAENSYNEQFF,TGTGCCAGCGCGGAGAACTCCTACAATGAGCAGTTCTTC
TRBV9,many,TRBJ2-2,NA,CASSSLSITGELFF,TGTGCCAGCAGCTCCCTATCGATAACCGGGGAGCTGTTTTTT
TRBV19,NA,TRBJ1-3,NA,CASSWDGRTAGNTIYF,TGTGCCAGTAGTTGGGACGGCCGAACAGCTGGAAACACCATATATTTT
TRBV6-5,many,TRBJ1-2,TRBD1,CASRPGTGVYGYTF,TGTGCCAGCAGACCCGGGACAGGGGTCTATGGCTACACCTTC
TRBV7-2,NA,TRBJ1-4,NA,CASSLARGRAANEKLFF,TGTGCCAGCAGCTTAGCGCGCGGGAGGGCCGCAAATGAAAAACTGTTTTTT
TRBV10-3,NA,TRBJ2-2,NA,CAISEQGGLTGELFF,TGTGCCATCAGTGAGCAGGGCGGTTTGACCGGGGAGCTGTTTTTT
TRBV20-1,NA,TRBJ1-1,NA,CSAKVDMNTEASF,TGCAGTGCTAAAGTGGACATGAACACTGAAGCTTCCTTT
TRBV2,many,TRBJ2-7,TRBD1,CASRDRGYEQYF,TGTGCCAGCCGGGACAGGGGGTACGAGCAGTACTTC
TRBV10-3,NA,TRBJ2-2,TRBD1,CALRTGRNTGELFF,TGTGCCCTGCGGACAGGGCGGAACACCGGGGAGCTGTTTTTT
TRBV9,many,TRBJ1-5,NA,CASSVESNDQPQHF,TGTGCCAGCAGCGTAGAAAGTAACGATCAGCCCCAGCATTTT
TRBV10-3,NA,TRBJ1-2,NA,CAINESGGRTDYGCTF,TGTGCCATCAATGAGTCGGGGGGCAGAACAGACTATGGCTGCACCTTC
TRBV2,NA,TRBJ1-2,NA,CASLLTGANYGYTF,TGTGCCAGCTTATTGACAGGCGCGAACTATGGCTACACCTTC
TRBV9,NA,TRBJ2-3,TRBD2,CASSGRLAGEVTQYF,TGTGCCAGCAGCGGCCGACTAGCGGGAGAGGTTACGCAGTATTTT
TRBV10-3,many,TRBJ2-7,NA,CAISETRTAAHEQYF,TGTGCCATCAGTGAGACGAGGACTGCAGCCCACGAGCAGTACTTC
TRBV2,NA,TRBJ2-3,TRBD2,CASSDRLASPDTQYF,TGTGCCAGCAGTGACCGACTAGCGAGCCCAGATACGCAGTATTTT
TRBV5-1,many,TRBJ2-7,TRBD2,CASSPAGVQLEQYF,TGCGCCAGCAGCCCAGCGGGAGTTCAGCTCGAGCAGTACTTC
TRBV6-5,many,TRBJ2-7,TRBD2,CASSQIAGGVEVQYF,TGTGCCAGCAGTCAAATAGCGGGCGGAGTTGAGGTGCAGTACTTC
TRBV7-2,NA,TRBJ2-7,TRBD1,CASSLVGTGPGQYF,TGTGCCAGCAGCTTAGTTGGGACAGGCCCAGGGCAGTACTTC
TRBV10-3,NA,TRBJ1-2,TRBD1,CAISDPGTAYDYTF,TGTGCCATCAGTGACCCCGGGACAGCCTACGACTACACCTTC
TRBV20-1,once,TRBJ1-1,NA,CSARQGRGNTEAFF,TGCAGTGCTAGACAGGGACGGGGGAACACTGAAGCTTTCTTT
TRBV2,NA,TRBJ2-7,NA,CASSADRAGGIGEQYF,TGTGCCAGCAGTGCGGACAGGGCGGGAGGCATTGGCGAGCAGTACTTT
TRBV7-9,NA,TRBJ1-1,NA,CATSDLDRLSTEAFF,TGTGCCACCAGTGACCTGGACAGACTGAGCACTGAAGCTTTCTTT
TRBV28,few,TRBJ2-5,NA,CASSQDRLQETQYF,TGTGCCAGCAGTCAAGACAGACTCCAAGAGACCCAGTACTTC
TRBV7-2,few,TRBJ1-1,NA,CASSGTREAFF,TGTGCCAGCAGTGGCACGAGGGAAGCTTTCTTT
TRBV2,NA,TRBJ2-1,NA,CASMGKFF,TGTGCCAGCATGGGCAAGTTCTTC
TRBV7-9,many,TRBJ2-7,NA,CASSSPPGGMVEQYF,TGTGCCAGCAGCTCCCCCCCTGGGGGTATGGTCGAGCAGTACTTC
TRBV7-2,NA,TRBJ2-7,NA,CASSKGGVMYF,TGTGCCAGCTCCAAAGGGGGAGTAATGTACTTC
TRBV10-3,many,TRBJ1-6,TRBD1,CAIREGQGGSPLHF,TGTGCCATCAGGGAGGGACAGGGCGGTTCACCCCTCCACTTT
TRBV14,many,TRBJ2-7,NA,CASSQENSYEQYF,TGTGCCAGCAGCCAAGAGAACAGCTACGAGCAGTACTTC
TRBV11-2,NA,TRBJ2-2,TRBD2,CASSSRLAGGPSTGELFF,TGTGCCAGCAGCTCCCGACTAGCGGGAGGCCCTTCGACCGGGGAGCTGTTTTTT